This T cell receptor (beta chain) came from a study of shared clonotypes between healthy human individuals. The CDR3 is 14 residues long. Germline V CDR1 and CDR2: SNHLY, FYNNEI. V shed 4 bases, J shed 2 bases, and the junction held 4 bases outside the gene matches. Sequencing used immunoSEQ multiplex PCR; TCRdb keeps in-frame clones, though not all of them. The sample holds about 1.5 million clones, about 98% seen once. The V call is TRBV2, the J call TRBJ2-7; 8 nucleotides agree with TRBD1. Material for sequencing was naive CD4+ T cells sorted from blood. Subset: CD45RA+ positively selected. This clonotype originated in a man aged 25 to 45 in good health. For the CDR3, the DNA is TGTGCCAGCAGTGGGACAGGGTCTGCCTACGAGCAGTACTTC. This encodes CASSGTGSAYEQYF.